This TCR beta chain was recorded in a study of OX40 agonist ivuxolimab in advanced cancers. Study context: Clinicians treated patients with ivuxolimab, an agonistic anti-OX40 (CD134) antibody. Recorded diagnoses for dose-escalation patients were hepatocellular carcinoma, melanoma, renal cell or head and neck cancer. Findings of the study overall: The expanded peripheral T cells' antigen specificity was not determined.

Autoimmune disease history or systemic immunosuppression disqualified patients. TCRdb keeps only in-frame clones here, not all; method: immunoSEQ multiplex PCR. Of about 11,000 clones in the sample, around 70% are singletons; the top ten hold around 38%. The CDR3 is made up of 15 amino acids. The germline gives CDR1 MNHEY, CDR2 SVGAGI. J gave up 5 bases and V 5 bases, and 11 bases lay outside the gene matches. This clone was recorded only once. Its antigen is as yet unknown. The clonotype was recovered from an adult with an advanced solid tumor such as melanoma, head and neck, liver or kidney cancer. This specimen was CD4+ or CD8+ T cells sorted from blood, taken in a trial of the OX40 agonist ivuxolimab. V and J are TRBV6-5 and TRBJ2-5, with 7 bases identical to TRBD2. The CDR3 spells CASSTGLSAWETQYF. In DNA, the CDR3 is TGTGCCAGCAGTACGGGACTAAGCGCGTGGGAGACCCAGTACTTC.